The rows below give T cell receptor beta chains drawn from one sample of a study of blood T cell repertoires in COVID-19. Measured with immunoSEQ multiplex PCR; TCRdb has only the in-frame clones, and not every one. The sample lists about 190,000 clones, roughly four fifths occurring once. Sequenced: peripheral blood. These receptors all stem from a woman aged 45 to 65 with acute or convalescent COVID-19. CDR3s leave out the opening cysteine and the closing phenylalanine or tryptophan. Part of the rows lack a size; the others show once, few, many or a class for expanded clones.

clone size,V gene,CDR3 protein
NA,TRBV7-8,ASSLDRLNEQF
NA,TRBV28,ASSLRDTQY
NA,TRBV6-4,ASRGAGGSNEQF
NA,TRBV5-6,ASSRTGGLPYEQY
NA,TRBV10-2,ATRLAGGIQETQY
NA,TRBV19,ASTRDLIWGDGYT
NA,TRBV10-2,ASRGLAGTYNEQF
NA,TRBV7-6,ASSLGGTQDQETQY
few,TRBV19,ASSTDRGTGELF
NA,TRBV18,ASSQQGSGNTIY
NA,TRBV2,ASKSPGTGGTQY
NA,TRBV29-1,SVAGQGRSAF
NA,TRBV28,ASIPREEIPYEQY
NA,TRBV5-4,ASSPGGPTEGEQY
NA,TRBV27,ASSLGGRGAYEQY
NA,TRBV6-2/TRBV6-3,ASSYSKGGRKNTGELF
NA,TRBV28,ASSPPPGEAF
once,TRBV7-2,ASSLVLGTANEKLF
NA,TRBV3-1/TRBV3-2,ASSRGLAGVTGELF
many,TRBV27,ASRVTQGNIQY
NA,TRBV5-8,ASSWRGQRGNIQY
NA,TRBV11-3,ASSPGAGELF
NA,TRBV6-5,ASSPLTGSRRQLF
few,TRBV27,ASSLGAGERDEQF
NA,TRBV7-2,ASSLYRDYEQY
NA,TRBV12-3/TRBV12-4,ASSRDRDSPLH
NA,TRBV2,ASRGSTDTQY
NA,TRBV6-5,ASTEFYEQY
NA,TRBV2,ASSTGLAGLTDTQY
few,TRBV6-5,ASRPTGVPGYT
NA,TRBV7-2,ASSPRTGGGVILRGTQY
NA,TRBV18,ASSPNRAGNVLT
once,TRBV18,ASSLSRDREKLF
NA,TRBV12-3/TRBV12-4,ASSLLFYGYT
NA,TRBV6-2/TRBV6-3,ASSADRGSTGELF
NA,TRBV6-4,ASRPLAGGGNEQF
NA,TRBV6-5,ASILDRGPYEQY
NA,TRBV7-8,ASTRGGEQF
NA,TRBV6-5,ASKTGGSEKLF
once,TRBV6-2/TRBV6-3,ASSSGQPGGEQY
few,TRBV5-1,ASREQGYNSPLH
NA,TRBV24-1,ATTGQGSDTQY
NA,TRBV6-2/TRBV6-3,ASSPGQRAYGYT
NA,TRBV7-9,ASSFEAAGNTIY
many,TRBV5-5,ASSVQGDYNSPLH
once,TRBV3-1/TRBV3-2,ASSPRDRGVGYGYT
NA,TRBV12-3/TRBV12-4,ASSFYESPLH
medium-sized,TRBV11-2,ASSVLAGGSNEQF
NA,TRBV5-4,ASSSTGGSIPLH
NA,TRBV5-8,ASSFQGGSWITEAF
NA,TRBV6-5,ASIPVANTGELF
once,TRBV5-6,ASSGVVLDEQY
NA,TRBV30,AWSVRSPPYEQY
NA,TRBV3-1/TRBV3-2,ASSLTPPGSGNTIY
NA,TRBV25-1,ASSVGTGEDKQY
NA,TRBV27,ASSLRAGADYGYT
NA,TRBV11-2,ASSFSGTSGSKETQY
NA,TRBV6-5,ASSYGGEGAF
NA,TRBV7-2,ASSLARGNGNTIY
NA,TRBV18,ASSPTGDYGYT